Listed below are T cell receptor beta chains from one sample, sequenced in a study of blood T cell repertoires in COVID-19. Produced via immunoSEQ multiplex PCR; TCRdb's table is partial and in-frame only. The sample shows some 90,000 clones, 80% to 90% of them seen only once. Sample: peripheral blood. These receptors all come from a man aged 45 to 65 with acute or convalescent COVID-19. The CDR3 runs from the conserved cysteine through the conserved F or W. The order of the fields is D gene, clone size, V gene, J gene, CDR3 length, CDR3 protein, CDR3 DNA. D genes are given only for firm matches. Size is stated for part of the rows, as once, few or many counts, or as a class when the clone is expanded.

d_gene: -
abundance: -
v_gene: TRBV5-1
j_gene: TRBJ2-5
len: 14
CDR3aa: CASSLGQIQETQYF
CDR3nt: TGCGCCAGCAGCTTGGGCCAGATTCAAGAGACCCAGTACTTC

d_gene: TRBD2
abundance: -
v_gene: TRBV2
j_gene: TRBJ2-1
len: 15
CDR3aa: CASRVGTSVFDEQFF
CDR3nt: TGTGCCAGCAGGGTCGGGACTAGCGTCTTCGATGAGCAGTTCTTC

d_gene: TRBD1
abundance: -
v_gene: TRBV5-1
j_gene: TRBJ2-5
len: 15
CDR3aa: CASSLVGGVMETQYF
CDR3nt: TGCGCCAGCAGCTTGGTAGGGGGCGTAATGGAGACCCAGTACTTC

d_gene: TRBD1
abundance: -
v_gene: TRBV5-4
j_gene: TRBJ1-2
len: 15
CDR3aa: CASTHPTGMNYGYTF
CDR3nt: TGTGCCAGCACGCACCCGACAGGGATGAACTATGGCTACACCTTC

d_gene: TRBD1
abundance: -
v_gene: TRBV7-2
j_gene: TRBJ2-7
len: 16
CDR3aa: CASSLPLTGVAYEQYF
CDR3nt: TGTGCCAGCAGCTTACCCCTCACAGGGGTGGCCTACGAGCAGTACTTC

d_gene: -
abundance: -
v_gene: TRBV7-9
j_gene: TRBJ1-2
len: 15
CDR3aa: CASSKEAASNYGYTF
CDR3nt: TGTGCCAGCAGCAAAGAGGCGGCCTCTAACTATGGCTACACCTTC

d_gene: -
abundance: -
v_gene: TRBV5-4
j_gene: TRBJ2-5
len: 15
CDR3aa: CASRMARNPQETQYF
CDR3nt: TGTGCCAGCAGGATGGCGCGGAACCCCCAAGAGACCCAGTACTTC

d_gene: -
abundance: -
v_gene: TRBV19
j_gene: TRBJ1-1
len: 13
CDR3aa: CASSNRLNTEAFF
CDR3nt: TGTGCCAGTAGTAACAGGTTGAACACTGAAGCTTTCTTT

d_gene: -
abundance: -
v_gene: TRBV9
j_gene: TRBJ1-1
len: 15
CDR3aa: CASSVSVIMNTEAFF
CDR3nt: TGTGCCAGCAGCGTTTCTGTAATTATGAACACTGAAGCTTTCTTT

d_gene: TRBD1
abundance: -
v_gene: TRBV28
j_gene: TRBJ2-4
len: 14
CDR3aa: CASSLQDRGSIQYF
CDR3nt: TGTGCCAGCAGTTTACAGGACAGGGGATCCATTCAGTACTTC

d_gene: TRBD1
abundance: -
v_gene: TRBV7-9
j_gene: TRBJ1-4
len: 12
CDR3aa: CASDREGEKLFF
CDR3nt: TGTGCCAGCGACAGGGAAGGCGAAAAACTGTTTTTT

d_gene: -
abundance: -
v_gene: TRBV3-1/TRBV3-2
j_gene: TRBJ1-5
len: 15
CDR3aa: CASSQTPGGNQPQHF
CDR3nt: TGTGCCAGCAGCCAGACTCCCGGTGGCAATCAGCCCCAGCATTTT

d_gene: -
abundance: once
v_gene: TRBV19
j_gene: TRBJ2-1
len: 14
CDR3aa: CASRPGGGADEQFF
CDR3nt: TGTGCCAGTAGACCTGGTGGGGGGGCTGATGAGCAGTTCTTC

d_gene: TRBD1
abundance: -
v_gene: TRBV3-1/TRBV3-2
j_gene: TRBJ2-7
len: 15
CDR3aa: CASSQGQGASYEQYF
CDR3nt: TGTGCCAGCAGCCAGGGGCAGGGGGCGTCCTACGAGCAGTACTTC

d_gene: TRBD1
abundance: -
v_gene: TRBV14
j_gene: TRBJ2-2
len: 15
CDR3aa: CASSQAAGGTGELFF
CDR3nt: TGTGCCAGCAGCCAAGCGGCAGGGGGCACCGGGGAGCTGTTTTTT

d_gene: -
abundance: -
v_gene: TRBV30
j_gene: TRBJ1-5
len: 14
CDR3aa: CAWSRQAGNQPQHF
CDR3nt: TGTGCCTGGAGTAGACAGGCAGGCAATCAGCCCCAGCATTTT

d_gene: TRBD2
abundance: few
v_gene: TRBV4-2
j_gene: TRBJ2-1
len: 15
CDR3aa: CASSHEAGLVNEQFF
CDR3nt: TGTGCCAGCAGCCATGAGGCAGGACTAGTCAATGAGCAGTTCTTC

d_gene: TRBD2
abundance: -
v_gene: TRBV19
j_gene: TRBJ2-5
len: 17
CDR3aa: CASSIVGIAGLSETQYF
CDR3nt: TGTGCCAGTAGTATAGTAGGGATAGCGGGGTTGAGTGAGACCCAGTACTTC

d_gene: TRBD1
abundance: -
v_gene: TRBV28
j_gene: TRBJ1-2
len: 14
CDR3aa: CASSSQGASYGYTF
CDR3nt: TGTGCCAGCAGTTCACAGGGGGCCTCCTATGGCTACACCTTC

d_gene: -
abundance: -
v_gene: TRBV18
j_gene: TRBJ1-4
len: 15
CDR3aa: CASSPRTQTGEKLFF
CDR3nt: TGTGCCAGCTCACCACGGACCCAAACGGGGGAAAAACTGTTTTTT

d_gene: TRBD2
abundance: -
v_gene: TRBV2
j_gene: TRBJ2-1
len: 15
CDR3aa: CASMGWRGERNEQFF
CDR3nt: TGTGCCAGCATGGGATGGCGGGGGGAGAGAAATGAGCAGTTCTTC

d_gene: TRBD1
abundance: -
v_gene: TRBV3-1/TRBV3-2
j_gene: TRBJ2-7
len: 14
CDR3aa: CASSPRTGGYEQYF
CDR3nt: TGTGCCAGCAGCCCGAGGACAGGGGGGTACGAGCAGTACTTC

d_gene: -
abundance: -
v_gene: TRBV2
j_gene: TRBJ1-6
len: 14
CDR3aa: CASSAGSPNSPLHF
CDR3nt: TGTGCCAGCAGTGCCGGGAGTCCGAATTCACCCCTCCACTTT

d_gene: TRBD1
abundance: -
v_gene: TRBV2
j_gene: TRBJ2-3
len: 14
CDR3aa: CASSRQGQRDTQYF
CDR3nt: TGTGCCAGCAGTCGACAGGGCCAAAGGGATACGCAGTATTTT

d_gene: -
abundance: -
v_gene: TRBV7-2
j_gene: TRBJ2-7
len: 16
CDR3aa: CASSLNAGSSGYEQYF
CDR3nt: TGTGCCAGCAGCTTAAACGCGGGTAGTAGTGGCTACGAGCAGTACTTC

d_gene: -
abundance: -
v_gene: TRBV7-9
j_gene: TRBJ1-1
len: 12
CDR3aa: CASNHRNTEAFF
CDR3nt: TGTGCCAGCAACCATAGGAACACTGAAGCTTTCTTT

d_gene: -
abundance: -
v_gene: TRBV24-1
j_gene: TRBJ1-5
len: 12
CDR3aa: CATSDSGQPQHF
CDR3nt: TGTGCCACCAGTGATTCGGGTCAGCCCCAGCATTTT

d_gene: -
abundance: few
v_gene: TRBV30
j_gene: TRBJ1-2
len: 13
CDR3aa: CARRDRVNYGYTF
CDR3nt: TGTGCCCGGAGAGATAGAGTCAACTATGGCTACACCTTC

d_gene: -
abundance: -
v_gene: TRBV11-3
j_gene: TRBJ2-3
len: 18
CDR3aa: CASSLGMAQDLGTDTQYF
CDR3nt: TGTGCCAGCAGCTTAGGGATGGCCCAAGACTTAGGCACAGATACGCAGTATTTT

d_gene: -
abundance: -
v_gene: TRBV6-1
j_gene: TRBJ2-3
len: 15
CDR3aa: CASSELGGGSDTQYF
CDR3nt: TGTGCCAGCAGTGAACTAGGAGGTGGGAGTGATACGCAGTATTTT

d_gene: TRBD1
abundance: -
v_gene: TRBV12-5
j_gene: TRBJ2-1
len: 16
CDR3aa: CASGLVAGTGLHEQFF
CDR3nt: TGTGCTAGTGGTTTGGTGGCCGGGACAGGGCTACATGAGCAGTTCTTC

d_gene: TRBD1
abundance: -
v_gene: TRBV5-6
j_gene: TRBJ2-7
len: 14
CDR3aa: CASSVGTGRHEQYF
CDR3nt: TGTGCCAGCAGCGTTGGGACAGGGAGACACGAGCAGTACTTC

d_gene: -
abundance: -
v_gene: TRBV7-9
j_gene: TRBJ1-4
len: 12
CDR3aa: CASSFANEKLFF
CDR3nt: TGTGCCAGCAGCTTCGCTAATGAAAAACTGTTTTTT

d_gene: TRBD1
abundance: -
v_gene: TRBV18
j_gene: TRBJ1-2
len: 16
CDR3aa: CASSPTSPDRGYGYTF
CDR3nt: TGTGCCAGCTCACCCACATCCCCGGACAGGGGCTATGGCTACACCTTC

d_gene: -
abundance: -
v_gene: TRBV5-1
j_gene: TRBJ2-5
len: 15
CDR3aa: CASSLSSGPGETQYF
CDR3nt: TGCGCCAGCAGCTTGTCGTCAGGGCCTGGGGAGACCCAGTACTTC

d_gene: -
abundance: -
v_gene: TRBV7-3
j_gene: TRBJ2-4
len: 15
CDR3aa: CASSSPGLGGNIQYF
CDR3nt: TGTGCCAGCAGCTCTCCGGGACTGGGGGGAAACATTCAGTACTTC

d_gene: -
abundance: -
v_gene: TRBV21-1
j_gene: TRBJ1-6
len: 19
CDR3aa: CASSTHPTVWAGENSPLHF
CDR3nt: TGTGCCAGCAGCACCCACCCCACTGTCTGGGCAGGTGAAAATTCACCCCTCCACTTT

d_gene: -
abundance: -
v_gene: TRBV2
j_gene: TRBJ1-2
len: 14
CDR3aa: CASSGTRAIDGYTF
CDR3nt: TGTGCCAGCAGTGGAACCAGGGCTATAGATGGCTACACCTTC

d_gene: -
abundance: -
v_gene: TRBV3-1/TRBV3-2
j_gene: TRBJ1-2
len: 14
CDR3aa: CASSRGTFNYGYTF
CDR3nt: TGTGCCAGCAGCCGGGGGACATTCAACTATGGCTACACCTTC

d_gene: -
abundance: -
v_gene: TRBV7-9
j_gene: TRBJ2-5
len: 14
CDR3aa: CASSLGRGRETQYF
CDR3nt: TGTGCCAGCAGCTTAGGCAGGGGAAGAGAGACCCAGTACTTC

d_gene: -
abundance: -
v_gene: TRBV19
j_gene: TRBJ1-5
len: 18
CDR3aa: CASSIDHAGSGSNQPQHF
CDR3nt: TGTGCCAGTAGTATAGATCATGCCGGGTCGGGGAGCAATCAGCCCCAGCATTTT

d_gene: -
abundance: -
v_gene: TRBV14
j_gene: TRBJ1-1
len: 14
CDR3aa: CASSNVRGNTEAFF
CDR3nt: TGTGCCAGTAGCAACGTAAGAGGGAACACTGAAGCTTTCTTT

d_gene: TRBD1
abundance: -
v_gene: TRBV7-9
j_gene: TRBJ2-1
len: 14
CDR3aa: CASSWTGDYNEQFF
CDR3nt: TGTGCCAGCAGCTGGACAGGGGACTACAATGAGCAGTTCTTC

d_gene: TRBD2
abundance: -
v_gene: TRBV9
j_gene: TRBJ2-7
len: 14
CDR3aa: CASSVAHGGGEQYF
CDR3nt: TGTGCCAGCAGCGTAGCTCACGGGGGGGGCGAGCAGTACTTC

d_gene: -
abundance: -
v_gene: TRBV30
j_gene: TRBJ2-1
len: 12
CDR3aa: CAWATSGNEQFF
CDR3nt: TGTGCCTGGGCGACCTCGGGGAATGAGCAGTTCTTC

d_gene: -
abundance: few
v_gene: TRBV5-1
j_gene: TRBJ1-1
len: 14
CDR3aa: CASSLGLSNTEAFF
CDR3nt: TGCGCCAGCAGCTTGGGACTTTCGAACACTGAAGCTTTCTTT

d_gene: TRBD1
abundance: -
v_gene: TRBV6-6
j_gene: TRBJ1-2
len: 14
CDR3aa: CASRQPGQLYGYTF
CDR3nt: TGTGCCAGCAGGCAGCCGGGACAGTTATATGGCTACACCTTC

d_gene: -
abundance: -
v_gene: TRBV11-2
j_gene: TRBJ2-1
len: 15
CDR3aa: CASSFSGGTYNEQFF
CDR3nt: TGTGCCAGCAGCTTTAGCGGTGGCACCTACAATGAGCAGTTCTTC

d_gene: TRBD1
abundance: -
v_gene: TRBV7-6
j_gene: TRBJ1-1
len: 15
CDR3aa: CASSVVDRGGTEAFF
CDR3nt: TGTGCCAGCAGCGTAGTGGACAGGGGAGGCACTGAAGCTTTCTTT

d_gene: -
abundance: -
v_gene: TRBV28
j_gene: TRBJ1-5
len: 13
CDR3aa: CASSDRQKQPQHF
CDR3nt: TGTGCCAGCAGCGACCGACAGAAACAGCCCCAGCATTTT

d_gene: -
abundance: -
v_gene: TRBV20-1
j_gene: TRBJ1-6
len: 14
CDR3aa: CSASRDRNNSPLHF
CDR3nt: TGCAGTGCTAGTCGTGACAGAAATAATTCACCCCTCCACTTT

d_gene: TRBD1
abundance: -
v_gene: TRBV2
j_gene: TRBJ1-2
len: 13
CDR3aa: CASRDTGAGGYTF
CDR3nt: TGTGCCAGCAGGGATACAGGGGCGGGAGGCTACACCTTC

d_gene: TRBD1
abundance: -
v_gene: TRBV28
j_gene: TRBJ1-6
len: 14
CDR3aa: CASRPGTAFRALHF
CDR3nt: TGTGCCAGCAGACCCGGGACAGCGTTTAGGGCACTCCACTTT

d_gene: TRBD1
abundance: -
v_gene: TRBV18
j_gene: TRBJ1-1
len: 16
CDR3aa: CASSPRGQGANTEAFF
CDR3nt: TGTGCCAGCTCACCACGAGGCCAGGGGGCGAACACTGAAGCTTTCTTT

d_gene: -
abundance: -
v_gene: TRBV5-6
j_gene: TRBJ2-5
len: 13
CDR3aa: CASSLVAEETQYF
CDR3nt: TGTGCCAGCAGCTTGGTGGCAGAAGAGACCCAGTACTTC

d_gene: -
abundance: -
v_gene: TRBV30
j_gene: TRBJ1-6
len: 12
CDR3aa: CAWSGNNSPLHF
CDR3nt: TGTGCCTGGTCCGGGAATAATTCACCCCTCCACTTT

d_gene: -
abundance: -
v_gene: TRBV24-1
j_gene: TRBJ2-6
len: 16
CDR3aa: CATSDQTRSGANVLTF
CDR3nt: TGTGCCACCAGTGACCAGACCAGGTCTGGGGCCAACGTCCTGACTTTC